This T cell receptor beta chain was recovered during a study of shared clonotypes between healthy human individuals. V shed 1 base and J shed 7 bases, with 4 bases lying between them. This CDR3 is built from 12 residues. Germline loops: CDR1 SGHNT, CDR2 YENEEA. Profiling relied on immunoSEQ multiplex PCR, and the TCRdb table lists in-frame clones only, not all of them. Here the sample spans approximately 1.5 million clones, approximately 98% being singletons. This chain joins TRBV11-3 and TRBJ2-2; D ambiguous. The source of this sequence is a man aged 25 to 40 in good health. Specimen: naive CD4+ T cells sorted from blood. Subset: CD45RA+ positively selected. The CDR3 is CASSLVGGELFF. CDR3 nucleotide sequence: TGTGCCAGCAGCTTAGTTGGCGGGGAGCTGTTTTTT.